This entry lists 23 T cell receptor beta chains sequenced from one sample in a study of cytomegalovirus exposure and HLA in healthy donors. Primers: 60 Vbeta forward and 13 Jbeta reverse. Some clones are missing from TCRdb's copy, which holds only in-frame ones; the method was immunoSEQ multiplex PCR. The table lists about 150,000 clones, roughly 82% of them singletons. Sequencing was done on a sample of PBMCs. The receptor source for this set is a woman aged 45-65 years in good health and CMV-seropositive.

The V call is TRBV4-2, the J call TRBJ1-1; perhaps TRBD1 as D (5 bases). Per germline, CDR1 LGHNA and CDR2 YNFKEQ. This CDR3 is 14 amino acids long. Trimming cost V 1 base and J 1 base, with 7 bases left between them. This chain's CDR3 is CASSQGQKNTEAFF. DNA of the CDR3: TGTGCCAGCAGCCAAGGACAGAAGAACACTGAAGCTTTCTTT.

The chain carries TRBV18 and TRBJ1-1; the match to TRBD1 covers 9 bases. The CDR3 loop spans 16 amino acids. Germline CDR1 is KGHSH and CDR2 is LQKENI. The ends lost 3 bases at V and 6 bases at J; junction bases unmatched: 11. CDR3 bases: TGTGCCAGCTCACCTAACAGGGGGCGTTCGATATCTGAAGCTTTCTTT. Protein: CASSPNRGRSISEAFF.

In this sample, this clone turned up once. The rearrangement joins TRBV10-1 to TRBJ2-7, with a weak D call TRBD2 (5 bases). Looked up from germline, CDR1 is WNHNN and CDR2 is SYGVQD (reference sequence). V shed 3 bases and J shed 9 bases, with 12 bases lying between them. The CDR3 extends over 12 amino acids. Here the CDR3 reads CASSDSVGGQYF. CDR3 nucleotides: TGCGCCAGCAGTGATTCGGTAGGAGGGCAGTACTTC.

The CDR3 nucleotides read TGTGCCATCAGGGCGGGGGGCCGGGATGAGCAGTTCTTC. Amino acid sequence: CAIRAGGRDEQFF. The chain has TRBV10-3 and TRBJ2-1; 8 bases align to TRBD2. Looked up from germline, CDR1 is ENHRY and CDR2 is SYGVKD. CDR3 length: 13 residues. The V segment lost 6 bases and the J segment 8 bases; nucleotides outside the gene matches: 6.

DNA for the CDR3: TGTGCCAGTAGCGAAACGGGGGGGAATCAGCCCCAGCATTTT. Encoded protein: CASSETGGNQPQHF. V and J are TRBV6-5 and TRBJ1-5; a possible D gene is TRBD1 (5 bases). Trimming cost V 9 bases and J 4 bases, with 16 bases left between them. The CDR3 is made up of 14 amino acids. CDR1 is MNHEY and CDR2 is SVGAGI in the germline V gene.

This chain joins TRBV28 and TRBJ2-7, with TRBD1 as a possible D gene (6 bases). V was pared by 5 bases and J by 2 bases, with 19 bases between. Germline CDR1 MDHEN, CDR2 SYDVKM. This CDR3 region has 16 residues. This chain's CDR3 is CASSLSGGGGTYEQYF. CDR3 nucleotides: TGTGCCAGCAGTCTTAGTGGGGGTGGGGGCACCTACGAGCAGTACTTC.

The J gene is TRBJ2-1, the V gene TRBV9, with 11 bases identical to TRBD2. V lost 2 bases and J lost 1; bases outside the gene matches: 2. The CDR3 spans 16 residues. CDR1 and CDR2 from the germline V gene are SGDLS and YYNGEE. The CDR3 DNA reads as TGTGCCAGCAGCGTGACTAGCGGGGAGTCCTACAATGAGCAGTTCTTC. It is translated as CASSVTSGESYNEQFF. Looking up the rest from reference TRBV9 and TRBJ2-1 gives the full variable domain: DSGVTQTPKHLITATGQRVTLRCSPRSGDLSVYWYQQSLDQGLQFLIQYYNGEERAKGNILERFSAQQFPDLHSELNLSSLELGDSALYFCASSVTSGESYNEQFFGPGTRLTVL.

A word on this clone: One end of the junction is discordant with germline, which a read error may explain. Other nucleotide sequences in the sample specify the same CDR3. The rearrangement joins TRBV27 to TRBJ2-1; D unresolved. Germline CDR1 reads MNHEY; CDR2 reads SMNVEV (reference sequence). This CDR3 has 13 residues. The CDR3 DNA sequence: TGCGCCAGCAGCTTTAATGCGTACAATGAGCAGTTCTTC. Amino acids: CASSFNAYNEQFF.

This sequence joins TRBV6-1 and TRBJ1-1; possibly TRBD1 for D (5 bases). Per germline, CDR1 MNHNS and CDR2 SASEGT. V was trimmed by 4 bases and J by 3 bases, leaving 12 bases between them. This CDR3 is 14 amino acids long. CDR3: CASSGQTADTEAFF. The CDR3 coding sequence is TGTGCCAGCAGTGGACAGACCGCGGACACTGAAGCTTTCTTT.

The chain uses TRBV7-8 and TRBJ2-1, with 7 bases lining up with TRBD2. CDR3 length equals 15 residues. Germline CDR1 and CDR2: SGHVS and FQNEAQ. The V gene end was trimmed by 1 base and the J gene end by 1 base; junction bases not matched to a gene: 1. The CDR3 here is CASSLGGGSYNEQFF. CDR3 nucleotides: TGTGCCAGCAGCTTAGGGGGGGGGTCCTACAATGAGCAGTTCTTC.

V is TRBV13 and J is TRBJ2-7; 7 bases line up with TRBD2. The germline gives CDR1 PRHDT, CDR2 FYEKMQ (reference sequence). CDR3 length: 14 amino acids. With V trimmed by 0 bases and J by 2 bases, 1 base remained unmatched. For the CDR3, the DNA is TGTGCCAGCAGCTTAGGGGCGGGGGCCTACGAGCAGTACTTC. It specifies CASSLGAGAYEQYF.

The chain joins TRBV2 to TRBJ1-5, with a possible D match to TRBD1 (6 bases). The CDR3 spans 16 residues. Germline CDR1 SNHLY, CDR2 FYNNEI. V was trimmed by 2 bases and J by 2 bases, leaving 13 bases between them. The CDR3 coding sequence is TGTGCCAGCAGTGAAAGGGGGGGAAGGGGCAATCAGCCCCAGCATTTT. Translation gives CASSERGGRGNQPQHF. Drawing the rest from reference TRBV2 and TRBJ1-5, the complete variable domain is EPEVTQTPSHQVTQMGQEVILRCVPISNHLYFYWYRQILGQKVEFLVSFYNNEISEKSEIFDDQFSVERPDGSNFTLKIRSTKLEDSAMYFCASSERGGRGNQPQHFGDGTRLSIL.

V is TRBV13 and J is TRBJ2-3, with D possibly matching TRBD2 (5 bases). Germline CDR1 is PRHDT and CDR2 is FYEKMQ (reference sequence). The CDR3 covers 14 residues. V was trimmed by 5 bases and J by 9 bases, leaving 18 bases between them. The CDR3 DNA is TGTGCCAGCAGCCCCCCGGCGGGCGGTTGGACGCAGTATTTT. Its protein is CASSPPAGGWTQYF.

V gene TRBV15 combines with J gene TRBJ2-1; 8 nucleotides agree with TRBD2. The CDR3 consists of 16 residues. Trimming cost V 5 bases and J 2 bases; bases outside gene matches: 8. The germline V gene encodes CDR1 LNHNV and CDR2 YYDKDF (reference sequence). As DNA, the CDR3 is TGTGCCACCAGCGCCCGGGGGGGACCGACCTACAATGAGCAGTTCTTC. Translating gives CATSARGGPTYNEQFF.

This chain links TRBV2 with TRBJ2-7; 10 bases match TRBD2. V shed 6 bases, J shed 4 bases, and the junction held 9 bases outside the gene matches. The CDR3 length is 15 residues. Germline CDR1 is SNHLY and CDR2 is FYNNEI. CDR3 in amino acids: CASRPGTSARYEQYF. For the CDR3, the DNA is TGTGCCAGCAGGCCCGGGACTAGCGCCAGATACGAGCAGTACTTC.

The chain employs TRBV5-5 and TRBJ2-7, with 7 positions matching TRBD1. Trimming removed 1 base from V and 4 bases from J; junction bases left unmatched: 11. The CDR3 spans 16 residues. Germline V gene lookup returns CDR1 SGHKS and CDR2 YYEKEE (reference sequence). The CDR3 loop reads CASSLTYNQQGYEQYF. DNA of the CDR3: TGTGCCAGCAGCTTGACTTACAATCAACAGGGGTACGAGCAGTACTTC.

Here the CDR3 DNA reads TGTGCCAGCAGTTACAGGGGAACCAATCAGCCCCAGCATTTT. Translation gives CASSYRGTNQPQHF. The chain couples TRBV6-5 to TRBJ1-5, with a possible D match to TRBD1 (5 bases). The CDR3 contains 14 residues. CDR1 and CDR2 (germline): MNHEY, SVGAGI. The V end was cut by 2 bases, the J end by 3 bases, with 8 bases between.

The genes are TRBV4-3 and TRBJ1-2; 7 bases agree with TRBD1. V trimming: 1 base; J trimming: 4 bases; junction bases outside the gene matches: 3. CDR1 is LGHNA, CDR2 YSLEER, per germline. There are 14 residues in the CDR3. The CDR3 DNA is TGCGCCAGCAGCCAAGGACAGGGAAGCTATGGCTACACCTTC. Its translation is CASSQGQGSYGYTF.

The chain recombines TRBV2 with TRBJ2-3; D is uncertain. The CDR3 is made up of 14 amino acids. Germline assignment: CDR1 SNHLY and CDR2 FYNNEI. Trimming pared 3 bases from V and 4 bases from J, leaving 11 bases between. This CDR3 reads CASSEKPPPDTQYF. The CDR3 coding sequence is TGTGCCAGCAGTGAGAAGCCCCCTCCAGATACGCAGTATTTT.

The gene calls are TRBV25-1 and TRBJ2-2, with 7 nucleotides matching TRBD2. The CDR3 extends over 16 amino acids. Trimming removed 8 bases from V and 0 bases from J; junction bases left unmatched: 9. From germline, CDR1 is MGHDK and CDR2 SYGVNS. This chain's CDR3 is CASRLQRGSNTGELFF. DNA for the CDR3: TGTGCCAGCCGCCTTCAGCGGGGTTCGAACACCGGGGAGCTGTTTTTT. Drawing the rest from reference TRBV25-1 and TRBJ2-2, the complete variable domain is EADIYQTPRYLVIGTGKKITLECSQTMGHDKMYWYQQDPGMELHLIHYSYGVNSTEKGDLSSESTVSRIRTEHFPLTLESARPSHTSQYLCASRLQRGSNTGELFFGEGSRLTVL.

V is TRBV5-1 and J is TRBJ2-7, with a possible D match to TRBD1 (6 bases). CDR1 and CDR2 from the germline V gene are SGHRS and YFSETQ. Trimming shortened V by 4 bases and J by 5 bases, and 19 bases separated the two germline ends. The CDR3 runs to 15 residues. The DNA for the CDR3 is TGCGCCAGCAGCCCAATCCCACAGGGAACAAACGAGCAGTACTTC. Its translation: CASSPIPQGTNEQYF. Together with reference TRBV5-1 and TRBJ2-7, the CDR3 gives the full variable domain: KAGVTQTPRYLIKTRGQQVTLSCSPISGHRSVSWYQQTPGQGLQFLFEYFSETQRNKGNFPGRFSGRQFSNSRSEMNVSTLELGDSALYLCASSPIPQGTNEQYFGPGTRLTVT.

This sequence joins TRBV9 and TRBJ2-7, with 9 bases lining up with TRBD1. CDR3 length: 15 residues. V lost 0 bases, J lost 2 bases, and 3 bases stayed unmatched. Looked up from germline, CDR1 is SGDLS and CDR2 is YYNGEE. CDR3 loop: CASSVDGTGTYEQYF. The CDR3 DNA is TGTGCCAGCAGCGTAGACGGGACAGGGACCTACGAGCAGTACTTC.

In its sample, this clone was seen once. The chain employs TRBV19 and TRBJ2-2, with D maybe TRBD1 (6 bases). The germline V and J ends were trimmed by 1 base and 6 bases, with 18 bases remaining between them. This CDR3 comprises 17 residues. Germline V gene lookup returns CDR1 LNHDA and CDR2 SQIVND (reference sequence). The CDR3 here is CASSIVPDSTRSGELFF. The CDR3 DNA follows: TGTGCCAGTAGTATAGTCCCGGACAGTACTAGATCCGGGGAGCTGTTTTTT.